Reported below is one T cell receptor (beta chain). The specificity of this receptor is unknown. No much larger clone is present one base from it, and per-base qualities are unavailable. Interpreted using the paper, the time point label stands for: about 28 days (+/-7) after the second vaccine dose. AZD1222 recipients with second doses at about 4 weeks or about 12 weeks were pooled, because spike-specific TCR depth and breadth did not differ between schedules. Vaccinee samples came from UK trials COV001 and COV002, including a single-blind randomized controlled phase 2/3 trial of AZD1222 (ChAdOx1 nCoV-19) in healthy adults. For TCRbeta chain sequencing, PBMC samples from trial participants were taken at day 0 and at day 28 after the second dose. The CDR3 holds 15 amino acids from the cysteine to the phenylalanine. CDR3 DNA only is kept here, 45 bases in frame from base 1. Per the germline V gene (reference sequence), LNHDA is the CDR1 and SQIVND is the CDR2. V is shortened by 9 bases, J by 5 bases, and the region joining them spans 19 bases.

This sample stems from a study of T cell responses to AZD1222 COVID-19 vaccine (dated by TCRdb to the early 2020s). About the investigation overall: A total of about 250 trial participants underwent TCR sequencing, of whom roughly 210 had received two doses of AZD1222 and 26 had received two doses of the MenACWY control vaccine. Enrollment into the trials was organized by age into subgroups of 18-55, 56-69 and 70-plus years, and those subgroups contained roughly 150, 30 and 60 TCR-sequenced participants, respectively. Findings and caveats that apply to the study as a whole: After two AZD1222 doses, spike-specific TCR breadth and depth were significantly higher than at day 0 and than in MenACWY recipients. Nearly half of unique spike-specific TCRs reportedly recognized epitopes outside regions mutated in the B.1.351 and B.1.1.7 variants. Conclusions about previously exposed vaccinees were limited because only a handful of AZD1222 recipients were SARS-CoV-2 seropositive at baseline. The whole spike protein was spanned by vaccine-associated CD4 TCRs, and dominant responses were seen in regions 160-218 and 743-854. No day 14 peak-response samples were available, so repertoires were characterized only after the peak T cell response. Participants were mostly white British and included more females than males, and it was suggested by the authors that clonal diversity may have been underestimated. In the small 56-69-year group, the increase in depth fell short of significance, most likely because of low power.

The CDR3 regions of human TCRbeta chains were analyzed by immunosequencing. Per the authors' processing: Repertoire TCRs were checked for matches against a reference library of SARS-CoV-2-specific TCRs that had been generated using the MIRA antigen-specificity platform. Breadth meant the fraction of unique TCRs that were SARS-CoV-2-associated, whereas depth meant the fraction of total T cells that were SARS-CoV-2-associated. Using the MIRA data, each spike-specific TCR was assigned both to the spike region to which the TCR was reactive and to a CD4 or CD8 class. Log10-transformed breadth and depth values were compared by one-way ANOVA with Sidak's multiple comparisons tests. This immuneACCESS table, as held by TCRdb, lists in-frame sequences with V and J called but not all clones. Of the missing ones, under half trace to an unresolved V gene in checked studies; the others have no known cause. Clone size and the V and J calls come from that table; the DNA yielded D and trimming. The table for this sample lists around 110,000 clones; 92% of them were counted only once. About 1.6% of the sample lies in the top ten.

The V and J genes are TRBV19 and TRBJ1-4, with TRBD1 as a weak D call on 6 bases. Sequences were derived from peripheral blood, sampled 28 days after the second AZD1222 dose. The sequence was collected from an adult who received the AZD1222 COVID-19 vaccine. The nucleotides are TGTGCCAGACGGCCGGCGGGGGCGGGAAATGAAAAACTGTTTTTT. Protein translation: CARRPAGAGNEKLFF. The CDR3 plus the reference TRBV19 and TRBJ1-4 genes for the other parts give the full variable domain: DGGITQSPKYLFRKEGQNVTLSCEQNLNHDAMYWYRQDPGQGLRLIYYSQIVNDFQKGDIAEGYSVSREKKESFPLTVTSAQKNPTAFYLCARRPAGAGNEKLFFGSGTQLSVL.